The next 15 T cell receptor beta chains were all read from a single sample in a study of blood T cells in healthy people across ages. A J-beta primer mix and a sample-barcoded 5' primer were used in a second PCR of roughly 7 to 12 cycles. TCRdb called the 5' RACE reads again in MiXCR, with one record for every CDR3 protein. This table holds approximately 1.5 million distinct CDR3 sequences, about 32% found once. The sequenced sample was blood. The source is a woman between 25 and 40 years old in good health.

This clonotype was detected a few times. The V gene is TRBV20-1, the J gene TRBJ1-1, with TRBD1 as a possible D gene (5 bases). CDR1 DFQATT and CDR2 SNEGSKA come from the germline V gene (reference sequence). CDR3 length: 14 residues. Trimming took 2 bases from V and 1 from J, leaving 11 bases between them. The CDR3 DNA follows: TGCAGTGCTAGACACCTTCAGGGGAACACTGAAGCTTTCTTT. Protein: CSARHLQGNTEAFF.

This clonotype was observed a handful of times. The chain combines TRBV5-1 with TRBJ1-2; TRBD1 agrees at 9 bases. Trimming at V came to 5 bases and at J to 7 bases, leaving 18 bases not matched to a gene. The CDR3 covers 17 residues. Germline V gene sequence: CDR1 SGHRS, CDR2 YFSETQ. CDR3 coding DNA: TGCGCCAGCAGGGAAGGACAGGGGACGTTTATCATCAGTGGCTACACCTTC. Translated: CASREGQGTFIISGYTF.

This clonotype has a count of ten or more. CDR3 region: CASSQEQIQETQYF. The CDR3 DNA follows: TGTGCCAGCAGCCAAGAGCAGATCCAAGAGACCCAGTACTTC. The genes are TRBV4-2 and TRBJ2-5; unclear D gene. The CDR3 consists of 14 residues. CDR1 is LGHNA, CDR2 YNFKEQ, per germline. V lost 0 bases, J lost 1 base, and 6 bases lay in between.

The J gene is TRBJ1-1, the V gene TRBV7-2; D gene uncertain. V dropped 5 bases and J dropped 1 base, with 14 bases sitting between them. Per germline, CDR1 SGHTA and CDR2 FQGNSA. The length of the CDR3 is 15 residues. The CDR3 protein is CASSMKPPANTEAFF. The CDR3 DNA reads as TGTGCCAGCAGCATGAAGCCTCCAGCGAACACTGAAGCTTTCTTT. Based on the CDR3 plus reference TRBV7-2 and TRBJ1-1, the full variable domain is GAGVSQSPSNKVTEKGKDVELRCDPISGHTALYWYRQSLGQGLEFLIYFQGNSAPDKSGLPSDRFSAERTGGSVSTLTIQRTQQEDSAVYLCASSMKPPANTEAFFGQGTRLTVV.

In its sample, this clonotype was seen many times. V is TRBV7-9 and J is TRBJ2-4; D call uncertain. From germline, CDR1 is SEHNR and CDR2 FQNEAQ (reference sequence). V lost 5 bases, J lost 6 bases, and 14 bases lay in between. The CDR3 totals 14 residues. The CDR3 spells CASSASKTTNIQYF. CDR3 DNA: TGTGCCAGCAGCGCGTCCAAAACAACAAACATTCAGTACTTC.

The chain joins TRBV2 to TRBJ2-3; the D is unclear. The CDR3 runs to 13 residues. Between the trimmed V and J ends, which lost 3 bases and 9 bases, there was a span of 13 bases. Germline CDR1 reads SNHLY; CDR2 reads FYNNEI. In DNA, the CDR3 is TGTGCCAGCAGTGATCTTTGGAGTGGAACGCAGTATTTT. Protein: CASSDLWSGTQYF.

The table lists this clonotype with a count of one. J is TRBJ2-1 and V is TRBV28; maybe TRBD2 (5 bases). From germline, CDR1 is MDHEN and CDR2 SYDVKM. Trimming removed 3 bases from V and 6 bases from J, with 12 bases in between. CDR3 length: 14 amino acids. CDR3 in DNA: TGTGCCAGCAGTTTCCCCTCTAGCATCAATGAGCAGTTCTTC. Amino acid sequence: CASSFPSSINEQFF.

This clonotype was observed a handful of times. A much larger clone differs by one base, so this may be a read error. V and J are TRBV10-3 and TRBJ2-3; possible D gene TRBD1, 5 bases. The CDR3 sequence is 14 residues long. Germline V CDR1 and CDR2: ENHRY, SYGVKD. The CDR3 DNA reads as TGTACCATCAGTGAGCTCTCAGGGCGGGATACGCAGTATTTT. It codes for CTISELSGRDTQYF.

The chain uses TRBV20-1 and TRBJ1-2, with TRBD1 matching over 9 bases. The trim removed 3 bases at V and 1 base at J, leaving 12 bases unmatched. The length of the CDR3 is 17 residues. From germline, CDR1 is DFQATT and CDR2 SNEGSKA (reference sequence). CDR3 loop: CSASIGDRAPFNYGYTF. DNA of the CDR3: TGCAGTGCTAGTATCGGGGACAGGGCACCATTTAACTATGGCTACACCTTC.

There are many counts of this clonotype. The J gene is TRBJ2-7, the V gene TRBV29-1, with 7 bases lining up with TRBD2. J was trimmed by 2 bases and V by 5 bases; bases with no gene match: 6. The germline gives CDR1 SQVTM, CDR2 ANQGSEA. The CDR3 loop spans 13 amino acids. CDR3 residues: CSVRREITYEQYF. DNA for the CDR3: TGCAGCGTTCGGCGGGAGATCACCTACGAGCAGTACTTC.

This chain links TRBV5-1 with TRBJ2-3, with 9 bases fitting TRBD2. Germline loops: CDR1 SGHRS, CDR2 YFSETQ. This CDR3 has 16 residues. With V trimmed by 2 bases and J by 8 bases, 12 bases remained unmatched. The CDR3 spells CASSLTSGSNGGTQYF. The CDR3 region has the DNA TGCGCCAGCAGCTTAACTAGCGGGTCAAATGGGGGTACGCAGTATTTT.

The rearrangement links TRBV20-1 to TRBJ2-2; 8 positions agree with TRBD2. Germline V gene lookup returns CDR1 DFQATT and CDR2 SNEGSKA (reference sequence). V was pared by 5 bases and J by 7 bases, with 9 bases of the junction left unmatched. The CDR3 runs to 14 residues. In DNA form, the CDR3 reads TGCAGTGCTTCTCGGGGGGGAGAAAACGGGGAGCTGTTTTTT. This encodes CSASRGGENGELFF.

The chain couples TRBV3-1 to TRBJ2-1; no clear D gene. The CDR3 runs to 15 residues. Germline V CDR1 and CDR2: LGHDT, YNNKEL (reference sequence). V lost 3 bases and J lost 0, with 9 bases in between. The CDR3 coding sequence is TGTGCCAGCAGCCATAGAAAGGTCTCCTACAATGAGCAGTTCTTC. This encodes CASSHRKVSYNEQFF.

The chain uses TRBV20-1 and TRBJ1-2, with TRBD1 matching over 7 bases. The germline gives CDR1 DFQATT, CDR2 SNEGSKA (reference sequence). This CDR3 region has 15 residues. V was clipped by 0 bases and J by 4 bases; unmatched bases: 8. The CDR3 DNA reads as TGCAGTGCTAGAGATGACGACAGGGCGGGCTATGGCTACACCTTC. Protein: CSARDDDRAGYGYTF.

The rearrangement joins TRBV2 to TRBJ2-1, with unresolved D. Germline assignment: CDR1 SNHLY and CDR2 FYNNEI. V was clipped by 4 bases and J by 6 bases, with 10 bases between them. The CDR3 has 13 residues. The CDR3 loop reads CASSVLETNEQFF. In DNA form, the CDR3 reads TGTGCCAGCAGTGTGTTGGAGACCAATGAGCAGTTCTTC.